This TCR beta chain was captured in a study of OX40 agonist ivuxolimab in advanced cancers. Describing the broader study: Ivuxolimab was a fully human IgG2 agonistic monoclonal antibody targeting the costimulatory receptor OX40 (CD134). The point of sequencing TCRbeta in the periphery was to test whether ivuxolimab changed TCR sequence diversity and drove clonal T-cell expansion. Of the roughly 51 patients in dose escalation, about 19 had hepatocellular carcinoma, around 15 had melanoma, 9 had renal cell carcinoma and 9 had head and neck cancer. Patients were allowed to have had prior anti-PD-1, anti-PD-L1 or anti-CTLA-4 therapy, and around 41% of the dose-escalation patients had previously received checkpoint inhibitors. Intravenous ivuxolimab was administered to patients every 2 weeks at six dose levels: 0.01, 0.1, 0.3, 1.5, 3 and 10 mg/kg. The paper covers the monotherapy dose-escalation part of the phase I ivuxolimab trial, which included N of about 50 patients. In the dose-escalation cohort, 70% to 85% of patients were male, and the mean age was about 55 years, with a range of about 23 to 90. Partial responses occurred in three dose-escalation patients, of whom one had hepatocellular carcinoma and two had cutaneous melanoma.

V sheds 1 base and J sheds 0 bases, leaving 9 bases between their ends. Counted from cysteine to phenylalanine, this CDR3 has 16 amino acids. CDR3 DNA only is kept here, 48 bases in frame from base 1. For CDR1 and CDR2, the germline V gene lists SGHDN and FVKESK. On the study overall, not on this receptor specifically: At doses of 0.1 to 3.0 mg/kg, clonal expansion of both CD4+ and CD8+ T cells in blood was seen between baseline and week 6. The antigen specificity of the clonally expanded peripheral T cells was not determined. After ivuxolimab, expanded clones were on average more numerous among CD8+ T cells than among CD4+ T cells. In partial responders in the 0.1-3.0 mg/kg groups, normalized peripheral clonal expansion was found to be among the lowest, especially among CD8+ T cells. Low levels of normalized T-cell clonal expansion were also seen in some nonresponding patients.

This clone was seen once. No cognate antigen has been identified for it. No quality values exist for individual bases; no much larger clone is one base distant. Patients with autoimmune disease history or receiving systemic immunosuppression were excluded from the trial. Peripheral blood for TCR sequencing was collected from all dose cohorts at baseline, on cycle 4 day 1, and on cycle 7 day 1. The samples were taken from a phase I, first-in-human, multicenter, open-label dose-escalation trial of ivuxolimab. The trial enrolled adults with locally advanced or metastatic head and neck squamous cell, hepatocellular, melanoma or renal cell carcinoma. CD4+ and CD8+ T cells were sorted separately from peripheral blood before TCR sequencing. To sequence the TCRbeta CDR3 region, genomic DNA was isolated from the sorted cells. TCRbeta CDR3 regions were sequenced using the immunoSEQ Assay. Imported from immuneACCESS, the table was reduced by TCRdb to in-frame sequences with V and J called. These copies leave out some clones; in studies compared against another copy, an unresolved V gene accounts for under half, and the cause of the remainder is not known. This sample is represented by about 14,000 clones; roughly 80% of them were singletons. 43% of the sample is held by the ten biggest clonotypes.

The TCR comes from an adult with an advanced solid tumor such as melanoma, head and neck, liver or kidney cancer. This chain joins TRBV14 to TRBJ1-4; perhaps TRBD1 is the D gene, with 6 bases matching. This material consisted of CD4+ or CD8+ T cells sorted from blood, taken in a trial of the OX40 agonist ivuxolimab. The DNA reads as follows: TGTGCCAGCAGCCAAGTAACAGGGACAACTAATGAAAAACTGTTTTTT. Translation gives CASSQVTGTTNEKLFF.